A single sample gave rise to the 14 T cell receptor beta chains below, sequenced in a study of blood T cell repertoires in COVID-19. Assay: immunoSEQ multiplex PCR; the TCRdb copy retains only in-frame clones and omits some. The sample yields some 270,000 clones, approximately 88% seen once. The material sequenced was PBMCs or T cells enriched from blood (not recorded which). The receptors stem from a woman aged 40 to 49 who had been exposed to COVID-19.

The chain couples TRBV28 to TRBJ2-7, with a possible D match to TRBD1 (6 bases). The germline V gene has CDR1 MDHEN and CDR2 SYDVKM. Trimming left V 6 bases short and J 4 bases short, with 16 bases between. This CDR3 spans 14 amino acids. CDR3 in amino acids: CASRSRDMEYEQYV. The DNA of the CDR3 is TGTGCCAGCAGGAGCCGGGACATGGAGTACGAGCAGTACGTC.

This chain links TRBV28 with TRBJ2-5; the D is unclear. The CDR3 has 13 amino acids. V gave up 8 bases and J gave up 2 bases, with 12 bases separating them. Germline-derived CDR1 and CDR2 are MDHEN and SYDVKM. The CDR3 bases are TGTGCCAGCGTCCGGTATGAACAAGAGACCCAGTACTTC. Its protein product is CASVRYEQETQYF.

The J gene is TRBJ1-2, the V gene TRBV5-1; D is perhaps TRBD1 (6 bases). From germline, CDR1 is SGHRS and CDR2 YFSETQ. Deletions cut 2 bases from V and 4 bases from J, with 15 bases between. CDR3 length: 15 residues. The CDR3 DNA sequence: TGCGCCAGCAGCTTTTCGACAGGAGCCCTCTATGGCTACACCTTC. It specifies CASSFSTGALYGYTF.

The V gene is TRBV12-3 or TRBV12-4, the J gene TRBJ1-1; D is uncertain. Trimming cost V 7 bases and J 6 bases, with 15 bases left between them. The CDR3 is made up of 13 amino acids. CDR3: CASTRAPRAEAFF. CDR3 nucleotides: TGTGCCAGCACCCGAGCCCCGAGGGCTGAAGCTTTCTTT.

The V and J genes are TRBV7-6 and TRBJ2-2; tentative D call: TRBD2 (6 bases). The germline gives CDR1 SGHVS, CDR2 FNYEAQ. The ends were cut back, 1 base at V and 3 bases at J, with 9 bases in the middle. CDR3 length: 15 residues. The CDR3 here is CASSLVREDTGELFF. In DNA, the CDR3 is TGTGCCAGCAGCTTAGTAAGGGAGGACACCGGGGAGCTGTTTTTT.

The chain joins TRBV12-3 or TRBV12-4 to TRBJ1-2; D is perhaps TRBD1 (6 bases). With 5 bases removed from V and 0 bases from J, the gap between germline ends came to 7 bases. CDR3 length equals 13 residues. The CDR3 DNA sequence: TGTGCCAGCAGTGCAGGGGCTAACTATGGCTACACCTTC. Translated: CASSAGANYGYTF.

The chain is built from TRBV10-3 and TRBJ1-5; no definite D call. The germline V gene has CDR1 ENHRY and CDR2 SYGVKD. The CDR3 has 14 residues. With 5 bases removed from V and 3 bases from J, the gap between germline ends came to 11 bases. CDR3 residues: CAISTGSYNQPQHF. Here the CDR3 DNA reads TGTGCCATCAGTACCGGGAGCTACAATCAGCCCCAGCATTTT.

The chain couples TRBV5-4 to TRBJ2-1, with D tentatively TRBD2 (5 bases). The ends were cut back, 5 bases at V and 4 bases at J, with 19 bases in the middle. Germline values: CDR1 SGHNT, CDR2 YYREEE (reference sequence). The CDR3 runs to 16 residues. The CDR3 here is CASRTKTGENYNEQFF. Written as DNA, the CDR3 is TGTGCCAGCAGAACCAAGACCGGGGAGAATTACAATGAGCAGTTCTTC. Full variable domain (remainder filled in from reference TRBV5-4 and TRBJ2-1): ETGVTQSPTHLIKTRGQQVTLRCSSQSGHNTVSWYQQALGQGPQFIFQYYREEENGRGNFPPRFSGLQFPNYSSELNVNALELDDSALYLCASRTKTGENYNEQFFGPGTRLTVL.

The rearrangement joins TRBV4-3 to TRBJ2-4; D possibly corresponds to TRBD2 (6 bases). The CDR3 has 18 residues. Germline lookup yields CDR1 LGHNA and CDR2 YSLEER. V lost 3 bases to trimming and J lost 0 bases, with 18 bases between them. The CDR3 DNA reads TGCGCCAGCAGCCACGGTGTCGGGAGAGACGCAGCCAAAAACATTCAGTACTTC. Translation: CASSHGVGRDAAKNIQYF.

The chain joins TRBV6-5 to TRBJ1-3; D unclear. Trimming left V 7 bases short and J 3 bases short, with 16 bases between. The CDR3 is made up of 15 amino acids. The germline V gene encodes CDR1 MNHEY and CDR2 SVGAGI. CDR3 nucleotides: TGTGCCAGCACCCAAGAGTTTTCGGGTGGAAACACCATATATTTT. It encodes CASTQEFSGGNTIYF.

This clone was recorded only once. V and J are TRBV19 and TRBJ2-3; 9 positions agree with TRBD1. Per the germline V gene, CDR1 is LNHDA and CDR2 is SQIVND (reference sequence). The CDR3 sequence is 15 residues long. The junction had 6 bases not matched to a gene; V was cut back by 7 bases and J by 1 base. CDR3 sequence reads: CASTDRDRGTDTQYF. CDR3 in DNA: TGTGCCAGTACCGACCGGGACAGGGGCACAGATACGCAGTATTTT.

The chain employs TRBV12-5 and TRBJ2-2, with TRBD2 matching 8 bases. The germline V gene encodes CDR1 LGHNT and CDR2 FRNRAP. The CDR3 sequence is 17 residues long. V lost 0 bases and J lost 8; bases outside the gene matches: 11. For the CDR3, the DNA is TGTGCTAGTGGTTTGGTACTAAGCGGGAGTAAGAAAGGGGAGCTGTTTTTT. Amino acids: CASGLVLSGSKKGELFF.

This clone has only a few counts. This rearrangement joins TRBV10-1 to TRBJ1-2; D might be TRBD1 (6 bases). V was trimmed by 7 bases and J by 5 bases, leaving 14 bases between them. CDR3 length equals 13 residues. CDR1 and CDR2 (germline): WNHNN, SYGVQD (reference sequence). CDR3 residues: CASIGQPIYGYTF. The CDR3 DNA sequence: TGCGCCAGCATTGGACAGCCGATTTATGGCTACACCTTC.

The J gene is TRBJ2-7, the V gene TRBV4-1, with 7 bases aligning to TRBD1. The CDR3 spans 15 residues. V shed 1 base, J shed 2 bases, and the junction held 5 bases outside the gene matches. Germline lookup yields CDR1 MGHRA and CDR2 YSYEKL. The CDR3 sequence is CASSQGQGIPYEQYF. In nucleotides, the CDR3 is TGCGCCAGCAGCCAAGGACAGGGAATACCCTACGAGCAGTACTTC.